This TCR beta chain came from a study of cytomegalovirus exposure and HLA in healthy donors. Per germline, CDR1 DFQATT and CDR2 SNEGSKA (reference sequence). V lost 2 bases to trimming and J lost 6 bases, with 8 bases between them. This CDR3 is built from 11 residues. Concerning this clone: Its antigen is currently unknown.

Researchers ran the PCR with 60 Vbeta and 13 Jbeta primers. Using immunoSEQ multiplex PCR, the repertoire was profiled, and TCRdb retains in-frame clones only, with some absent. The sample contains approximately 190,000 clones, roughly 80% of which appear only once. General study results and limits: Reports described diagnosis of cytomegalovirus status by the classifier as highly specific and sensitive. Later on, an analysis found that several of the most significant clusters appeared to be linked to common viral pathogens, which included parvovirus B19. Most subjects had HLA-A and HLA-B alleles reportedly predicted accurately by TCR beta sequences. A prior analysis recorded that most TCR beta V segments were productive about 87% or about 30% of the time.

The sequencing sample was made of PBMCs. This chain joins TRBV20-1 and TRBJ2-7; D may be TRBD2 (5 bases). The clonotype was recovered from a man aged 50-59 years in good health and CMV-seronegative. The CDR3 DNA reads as TGCAGTGCTAGAAGAGGGCCCGAGCAGTACTTC. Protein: CSARRGPEQYF.